The clone carrying this T cell receptor beta chain is a singleton in its sample. RNA transcripts were the template, and TCR beta CDR3 regions were amplified from them. The workflow started with a first-round RT-PCR run with HTBI primers and then moved on to a second-round multiplex PCR. A single record per CDR3 protein comes from TCRdb applying MiXCR to the multiplex PCR reads. This table holds under 400,000 distinct CDR3 sequences, 15% to 20% found once. The authors isolated PBMCs from around 10 ml of fresh peripheral blood. These data are taken from a study of Graves' ophthalmopathy and Graves' hyperthyroidism. This CDR3 contains 13 residues. V lost 6 bases and J lost 11, with 19 bases in between.

The chain couples TRBV12-3 or TRBV12-4 to TRBJ1-1; D is ambiguous. The sequence was collected from an adult man with Graves' ophthalmopathy. The sample consisted of peripheral blood. The CDR3 sequence is CASSPYSGRWAFF. CDR3 bases: TGTGCCAGCAGCCCCTACAGCGGTAGGTGGGCTTTCTTT.